This T cell receptor beta chain was identified during a study of response to subunit inactivated influenza vaccine. Findings and limits, study-wide: The authors proposed limited new T cell recruitment per seasonal influenza vaccination.

This clonotype came up a few times. Its antigen remains unidentified. The CDR3 runs 12 residues. Trimming stripped 2 bases from V and 12 bases from J, with 10 bases between. TCRdb used MiXCR to reprocess the RT-PCR reads, holding one entry per CDR3 protein. The sample includes about 520,000 distinct CDR3 sequences, over 25% of them seen just once. This TCR was recovered from a man aged 50-59 years who received an inactivated influenza vaccine. The V gene is TRBV12-3 or TRBV12-4, the J gene TRBJ2-2; the D is unclear. The sample in question was CD4+ T cells sorted from PBMCs, obtained roughly 5 days after vaccination. The CDR3, as DNA: TGTGCCAGCAGTTTAACGAAAAACAAGCTGTTTTTT. This codes for CASSLTKNKLFF.